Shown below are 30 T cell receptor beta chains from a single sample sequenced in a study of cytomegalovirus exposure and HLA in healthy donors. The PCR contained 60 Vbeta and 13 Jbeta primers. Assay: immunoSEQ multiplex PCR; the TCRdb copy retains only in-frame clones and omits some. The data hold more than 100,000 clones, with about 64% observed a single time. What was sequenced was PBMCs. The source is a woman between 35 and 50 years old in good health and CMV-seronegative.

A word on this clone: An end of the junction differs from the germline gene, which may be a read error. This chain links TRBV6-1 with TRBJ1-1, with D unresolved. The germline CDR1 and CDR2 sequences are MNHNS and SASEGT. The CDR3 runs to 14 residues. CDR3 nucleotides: TGTGCCAGCAGTGAAGCCTGGCGGAACACTGAGGCTTTCTTT. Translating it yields CASSEAWRNTEAFF.

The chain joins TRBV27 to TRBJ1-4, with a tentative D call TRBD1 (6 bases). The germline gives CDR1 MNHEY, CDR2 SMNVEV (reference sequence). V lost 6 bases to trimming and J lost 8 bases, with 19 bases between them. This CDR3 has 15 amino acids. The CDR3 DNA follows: TGTGCCAGCAGCCCCTGGGCGGGGGCATCCGAAAAACTGTTTTTT. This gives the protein CASSPWAGASEKLFF.

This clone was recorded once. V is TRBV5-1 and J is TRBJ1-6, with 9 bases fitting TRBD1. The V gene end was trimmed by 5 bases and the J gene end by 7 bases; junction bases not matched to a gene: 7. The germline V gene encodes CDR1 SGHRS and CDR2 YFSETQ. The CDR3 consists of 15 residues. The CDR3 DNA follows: TGCGCCAGCAGACTCCGGGACAGGGAAAATTCACCCCTCCACTTT. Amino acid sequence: CASRLRDRENSPLHF.

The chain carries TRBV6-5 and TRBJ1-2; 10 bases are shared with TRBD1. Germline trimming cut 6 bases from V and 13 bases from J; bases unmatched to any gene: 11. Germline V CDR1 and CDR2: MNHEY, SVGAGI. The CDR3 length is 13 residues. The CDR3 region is CASSPGQGRVGTF. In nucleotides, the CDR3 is TGTGCCAGCAGCCCGGGACAGGGGAGAGTAGGCACCTTC.

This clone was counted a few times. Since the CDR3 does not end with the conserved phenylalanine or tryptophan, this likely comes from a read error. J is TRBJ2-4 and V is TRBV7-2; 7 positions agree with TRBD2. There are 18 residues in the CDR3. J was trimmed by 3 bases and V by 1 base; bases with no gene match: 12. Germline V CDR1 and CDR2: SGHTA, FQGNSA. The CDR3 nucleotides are TGTGCCAGCAGCTTAGGGGGAGGGGATCGTTTCGTCAAAAACATTCAGTACCTC. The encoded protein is CASSLGGGDRFVKNIQYL.

Written as DNA, the CDR3 is TGTGCCAGCAGCTCCATTACTAGCGCCGAGCAGTACTTC. Protein: CASSSITSAEQYF. V gene TRBV7-9 combines with J gene TRBJ2-7; 7 bases line up with TRBD2. The V segment lost 4 bases and the J segment 6 bases; nucleotides outside the gene matches: 6. The CDR3 is 13 amino acids. CDR1 is SEHNR, CDR2 FQNEAQ, per germline (reference sequence).

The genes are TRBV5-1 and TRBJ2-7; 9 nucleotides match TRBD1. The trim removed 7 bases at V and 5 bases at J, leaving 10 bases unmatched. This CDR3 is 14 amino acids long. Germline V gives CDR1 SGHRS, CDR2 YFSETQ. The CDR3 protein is CASHAGQGIDEQYF. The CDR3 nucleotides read TGCGCCAGCCATGCAGGACAGGGGATCGACGAGCAGTACTTC.

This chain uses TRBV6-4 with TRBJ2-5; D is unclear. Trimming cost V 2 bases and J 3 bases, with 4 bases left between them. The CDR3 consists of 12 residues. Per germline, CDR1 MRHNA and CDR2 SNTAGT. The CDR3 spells CASSDPKETQYF. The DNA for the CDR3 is TGTGCCAGCAGTGACCCTAAAGAGACCCAGTACTTC.

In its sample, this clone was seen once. The DNA of the CDR3 is TGTGCCAGCAACGACACGGATTATGGCTACACCTTC. Its translation: CASNDTDYGYTF. The gene calls are TRBV6-1 and TRBJ1-2, with D uncertain. V was pared by 7 bases and J by 5 bases, with 11 bases between. The germline V gene encodes CDR1 MNHNS and CDR2 SASEGT. The CDR3 runs 12 residues.

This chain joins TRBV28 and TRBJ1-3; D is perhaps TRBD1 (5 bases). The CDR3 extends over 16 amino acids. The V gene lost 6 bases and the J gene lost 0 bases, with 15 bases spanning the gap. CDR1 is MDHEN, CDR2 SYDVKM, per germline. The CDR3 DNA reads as TGTGCCAGCAGGCCAGGGCCCCAATTCTCTGGAAACACCATATATTTT. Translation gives CASRPGPQFSGNTIYF.

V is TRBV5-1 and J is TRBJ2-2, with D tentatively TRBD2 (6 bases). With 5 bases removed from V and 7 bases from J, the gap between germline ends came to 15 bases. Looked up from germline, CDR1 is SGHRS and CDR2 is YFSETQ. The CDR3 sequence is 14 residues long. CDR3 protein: CASSERLGGGELFF. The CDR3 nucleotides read TGCGCCAGCAGTGAACGACTAGGCGGCGGGGAGCTGTTTTTT.

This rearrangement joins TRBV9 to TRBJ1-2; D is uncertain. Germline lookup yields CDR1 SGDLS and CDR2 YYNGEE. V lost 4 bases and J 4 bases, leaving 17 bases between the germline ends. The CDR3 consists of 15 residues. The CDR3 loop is CASSPNQLRAYGYTF. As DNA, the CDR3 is TGTGCCAGCAGCCCCAACCAGTTGAGGGCCTATGGCTACACCTTC.

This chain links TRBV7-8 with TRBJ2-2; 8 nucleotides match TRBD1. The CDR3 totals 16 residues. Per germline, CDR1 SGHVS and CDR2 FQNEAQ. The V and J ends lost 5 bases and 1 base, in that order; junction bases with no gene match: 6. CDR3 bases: TGTGCCAGCAGCCTGGCCGGACAGGGGAACACCGGGGAGCTGTTTTTT. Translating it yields CASSLAGQGNTGELFF.

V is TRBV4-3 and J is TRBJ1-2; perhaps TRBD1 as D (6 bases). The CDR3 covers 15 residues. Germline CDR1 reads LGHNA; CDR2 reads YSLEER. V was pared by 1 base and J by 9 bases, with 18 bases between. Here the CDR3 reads CASSQVTGPGRSYTF. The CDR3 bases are TGCGCCAGCAGCCAAGTGACAGGTCCTGGGCGTAGCTACACCTTC.

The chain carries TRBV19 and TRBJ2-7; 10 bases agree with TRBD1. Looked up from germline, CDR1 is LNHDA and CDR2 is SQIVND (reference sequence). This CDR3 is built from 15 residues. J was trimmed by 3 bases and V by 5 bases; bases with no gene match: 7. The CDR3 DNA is TGTGCCAGTAGTGACCGGGACAGGGGAAACTACGAGCAGTACTTC. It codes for CASSDRDRGNYEQYF.

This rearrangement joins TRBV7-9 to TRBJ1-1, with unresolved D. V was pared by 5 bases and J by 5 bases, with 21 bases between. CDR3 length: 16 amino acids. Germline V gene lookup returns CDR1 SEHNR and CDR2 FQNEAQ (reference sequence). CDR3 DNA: TGTGCCAGCAGCCCACCTACCCCGGGGTTCCCTACTGAAGCTTTCTTT. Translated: CASSPPTPGFPTEAFF.

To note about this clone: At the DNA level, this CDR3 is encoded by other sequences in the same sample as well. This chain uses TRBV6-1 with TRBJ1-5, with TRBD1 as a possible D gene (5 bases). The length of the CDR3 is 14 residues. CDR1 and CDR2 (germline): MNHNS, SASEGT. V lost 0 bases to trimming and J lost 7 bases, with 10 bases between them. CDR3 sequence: CASSEARGNQPQHF. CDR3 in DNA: TGTGCCAGCAGTGAAGCGCGGGGGAACCAGCCCCAGCATTTT.

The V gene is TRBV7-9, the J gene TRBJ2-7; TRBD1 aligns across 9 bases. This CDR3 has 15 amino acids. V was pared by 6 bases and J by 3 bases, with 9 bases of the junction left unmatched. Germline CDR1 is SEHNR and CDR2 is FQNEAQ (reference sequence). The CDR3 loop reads CASSHAGTGNYEQYF. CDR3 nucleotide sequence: TGTGCCAGCAGTCACGCCGGGACAGGGAACTACGAGCAGTACTTC.

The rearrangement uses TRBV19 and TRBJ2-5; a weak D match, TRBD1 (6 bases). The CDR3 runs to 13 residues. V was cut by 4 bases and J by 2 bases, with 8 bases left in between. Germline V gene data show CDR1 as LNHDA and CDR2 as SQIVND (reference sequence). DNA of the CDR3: TGTGCCAGTAGTACCGGACAGCAAGAGACCCAGTACTTC. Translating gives CASSTGQQETQYF. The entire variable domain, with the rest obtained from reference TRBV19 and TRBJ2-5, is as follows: DGGITQSPKYLFRKEGQNVTLSCEQNLNHDAMYWYRQDPGQGLRLIYYSQIVNDFQKGDIAEGYSVSREKKESFPLTVTSAQKNPTAFYLCASSTGQQETQYFGPGTRLLVL.

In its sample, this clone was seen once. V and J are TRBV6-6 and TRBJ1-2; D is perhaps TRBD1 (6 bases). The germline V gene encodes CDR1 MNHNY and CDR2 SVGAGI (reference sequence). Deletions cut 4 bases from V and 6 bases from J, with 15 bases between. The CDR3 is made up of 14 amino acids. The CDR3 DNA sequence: TGTGCCAGCAGTTCCTGGGGGGGCGGTAATGGCTACACCTTC. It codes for CASSSWGGGNGYTF.

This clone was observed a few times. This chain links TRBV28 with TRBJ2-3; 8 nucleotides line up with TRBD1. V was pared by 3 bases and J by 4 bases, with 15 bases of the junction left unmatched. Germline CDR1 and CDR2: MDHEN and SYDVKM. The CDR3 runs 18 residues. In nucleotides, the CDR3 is TGTGCCAGCAGTTTGCCCCCGACAGGGGCGCGACGAGCAGATACGCAGTATTTT. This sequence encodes CASSLPPTGARRADTQYF.

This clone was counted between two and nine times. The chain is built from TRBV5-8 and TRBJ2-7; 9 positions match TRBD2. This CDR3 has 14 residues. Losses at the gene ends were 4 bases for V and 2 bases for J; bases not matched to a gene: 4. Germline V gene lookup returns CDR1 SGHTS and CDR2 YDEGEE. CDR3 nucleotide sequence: TGTGCCAGCAGCCCCAGCGGGGGGCCCTACGAGCAGTACTTC. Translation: CASSPSGGPYEQYF.

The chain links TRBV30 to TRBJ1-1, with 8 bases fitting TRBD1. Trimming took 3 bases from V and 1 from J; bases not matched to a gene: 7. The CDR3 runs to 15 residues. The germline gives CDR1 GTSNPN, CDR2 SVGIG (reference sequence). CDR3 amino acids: CAWRATGVTNTEAFF. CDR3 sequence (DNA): TGTGCCTGGAGAGCGACAGGGGTTACGAACACTGAAGCTTTCTTT.

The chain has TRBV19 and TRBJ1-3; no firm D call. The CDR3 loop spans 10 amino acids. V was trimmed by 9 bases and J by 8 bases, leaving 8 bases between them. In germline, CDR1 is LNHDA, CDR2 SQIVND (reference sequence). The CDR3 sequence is CASSEHTIYF. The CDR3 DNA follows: TGTGCCAGCAGCGAACACACCATATATTTT.

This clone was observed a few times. The CDR3 DNA sequence: TGTGCCAGCAGCGCCGGGGTGTTACCCCAGTACTTC. Its protein is CASSAGVLPQYF. This chain joins TRBV7-9 and TRBJ2-5; D is possibly TRBD2 (5 bases). This CDR3 has 12 amino acids. V lost 5 bases and J lost 9, with 13 bases in between. The germline gives CDR1 SEHNR, CDR2 FQNEAQ (reference sequence).

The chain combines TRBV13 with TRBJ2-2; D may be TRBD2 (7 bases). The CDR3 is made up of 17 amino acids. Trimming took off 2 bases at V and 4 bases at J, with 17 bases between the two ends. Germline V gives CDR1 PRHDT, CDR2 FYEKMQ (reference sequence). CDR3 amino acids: CASSLWSMAGATGELFF. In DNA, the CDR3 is TGTGCCAGCAGCTTATGGTCTATGGCGGGGGCCACCGGGGAGCTGTTTTTT.

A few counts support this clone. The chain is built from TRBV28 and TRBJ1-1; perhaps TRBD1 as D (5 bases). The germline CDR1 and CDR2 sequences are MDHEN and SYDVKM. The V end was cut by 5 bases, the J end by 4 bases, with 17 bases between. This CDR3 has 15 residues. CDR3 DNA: TGTGCCAGCAGTCGCCGCCTAGTGGGGGGCACTGAAGCTTTCTTT. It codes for CASSRRLVGGTEAFF. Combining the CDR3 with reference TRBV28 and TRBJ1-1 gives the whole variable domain DVKVTQSSRYLVKRTGEKVFLECVQDMDHENMFWYRQDPGLGLRLIYFSYDVKMKEKGDIPEGYSVSREKKERFSLILESASTNQTSMYLCASSRRLVGGTEAFFGQGTRLTVV.

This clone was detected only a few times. The chain's CDR3 is CASSYGGQPQHF. The CDR3 bases are TGTGCCAGCAGTTACGGAGGACAGCCCCAGCATTTT. The rearrangement uses TRBV6-6 and TRBJ1-5; D not certain. Trimming took 2 bases from V and 7 from J, leaving 6 bases between them. CDR3 length: 12 amino acids. Per germline, CDR1 MNHNY and CDR2 SVGAGI (reference sequence).

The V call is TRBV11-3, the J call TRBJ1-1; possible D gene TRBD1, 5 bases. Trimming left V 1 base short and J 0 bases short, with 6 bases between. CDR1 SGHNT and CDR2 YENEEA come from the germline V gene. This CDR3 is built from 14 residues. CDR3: CASSLGGVNTEAFF. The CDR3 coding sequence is TGTGCCAGCAGCTTAGGGGGGGTGAACACTGAAGCTTTCTTT.

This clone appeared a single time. CDR3: CASSLAPGYEQYF. The CDR3 bases are TGCGCCAGCAGCTTGGCCCCAGGATACGAGCAGTACTTC. This rearrangement joins TRBV5-1 to TRBJ2-7, with no clear D. The V end was cut by 0 bases, the J end by 4 bases, with 8 bases between. The CDR3 spans 13 residues. Germline assignment: CDR1 SGHRS and CDR2 YFSETQ.